The clone carrying this TCR beta chain was found a few times. Its target is unknown. An Oncomine TCR Beta short-read assay was used to sequence the DNA from cultured CD4+ T cells. TCRdb recomputed calls from the PCR reads with MiXCR, one row per CDR3 protein. The sample carries about 10,000 distinct CDR3 sequences, over 25% recorded once. Treatment meaning: roughly 11-day PBMC culture with coronavirus spike peptide pools or control peptides (ViraFEST assay). These data originate in a study of vaccination and CD4 T cells after COVID-19. The CDR3 consists of 14 residues. Germline V gives CDR1 LNHDA, CDR2 SQIVND (reference sequence). J gave up 3 bases and V 3 bases, and 5 bases lay outside the gene matches.

The sample consisted of CD4+ T cells from blood, cultured in vitro, taken after SARS-CoV-2 vaccination. The genes are TRBV19 and TRBJ2-7; 7 bases align to TRBD1. This receptor was identified in a human donor who had recovered from COVID-19. The CDR3 region has the DNA TGTGCCAGTAGTATTGCTCAGGGGGACTACGAGCAGTACTTC. Amino acid sequence: CASSIAQGDYEQYF. The variable domain in full, with the rest retrieved from reference TRBV19 and TRBJ2-7, is DGGITQSPKYLFRKEGQNVTLSCEQNLNHDAMYWYRQDPGQGLRLIYYSQIVNDFQKGDIAEGYSVSREKKESFPLTVTSAQKNPTAFYLCASSIAQGDYEQYFGPGTRLTVT.